Below, one TCR beta chain is given with its context. The junction departs from germline at one end; a sequencing error may be responsible. Some clones are missing from TCRdb's copy, which holds only in-frame ones; the method was immunoSEQ multiplex PCR. The profile shows 99,000 or so clones, 85% to 90% of them singletons. CDR3 size: 15 residues. Germline CDR1 MNHEY, CDR2 SMNVEV (reference sequence). This sample was included in a study of cytomegalovirus exposure and HLA in healthy donors. The clonotype was recovered from a woman aged 18-35 years in good health and CMV-seropositive. This rearrangement joins TRBV27 to TRBJ2-7; possibly TRBD1 for D (6 bases). Sequencing input: PBMCs. The CDR3 here is CASLGTIGTPYVQYF. In DNA, the CDR3 is TGTGCCAGCCTCGGGACAATCGGGACACCCTACGTGCAGTACTTC.